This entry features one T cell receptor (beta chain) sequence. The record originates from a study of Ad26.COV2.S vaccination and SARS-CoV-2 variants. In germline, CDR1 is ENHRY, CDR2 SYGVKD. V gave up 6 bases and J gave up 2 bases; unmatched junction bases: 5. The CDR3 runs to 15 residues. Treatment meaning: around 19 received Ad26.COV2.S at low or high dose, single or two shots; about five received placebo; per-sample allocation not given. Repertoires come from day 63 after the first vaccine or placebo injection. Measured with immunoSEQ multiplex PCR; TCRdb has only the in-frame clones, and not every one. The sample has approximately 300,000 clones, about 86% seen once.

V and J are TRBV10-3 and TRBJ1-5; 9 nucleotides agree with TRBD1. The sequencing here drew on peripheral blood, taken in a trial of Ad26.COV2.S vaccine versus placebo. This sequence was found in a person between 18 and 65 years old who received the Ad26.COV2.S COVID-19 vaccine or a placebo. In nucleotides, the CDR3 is TGTGCCATCAGGGAGGGACAGGGAGGCAATCAGCCCCAGCATTTT. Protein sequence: CAIREGQGGNQPQHF.